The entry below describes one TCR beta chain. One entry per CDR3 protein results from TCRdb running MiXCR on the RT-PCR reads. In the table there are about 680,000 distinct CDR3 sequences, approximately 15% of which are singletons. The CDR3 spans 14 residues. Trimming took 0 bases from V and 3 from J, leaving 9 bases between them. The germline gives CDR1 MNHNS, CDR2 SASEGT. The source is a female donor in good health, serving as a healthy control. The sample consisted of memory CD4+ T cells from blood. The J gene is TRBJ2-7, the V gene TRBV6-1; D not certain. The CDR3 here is CASSEAGTDYEQYF. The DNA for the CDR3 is TGTGCCAGCAGTGAAGCAGGAACGGACTACGAGCAGTACTTC.